This entry features one T cell receptor (beta chain) sequence. This clone was seen a few times. Its target antigen remains unknown. Per-base quality was not reported, and no clone a single base away is much larger than it. The time point label here, explained by the study, means: cells obtained before transplantation from donor or recipient. CD3+CD4+ and CD3+CD8+ populations were FACS-sorted from unstimulated pre-transplant donor and recipient cells taken from spleen or lymph nodes. The data belong to a study of graft-versus-host responses after intestinal transplantation (dated by TCRdb to about 2021). Looking at the study overall: The transplants that recipients received were multivisceral, liver-intestinal, or isolated intestinal. Rather than going through the commercial service, samples from three later patients were sequenced in-house on an Illumina MiSeq and processed with MiXCR. To identify alloreactive clones, pre-transplant mixed lymphocyte reaction products were sequenced and then compared with unstimulated pre-transplant donor and recipient T cells. Every recipient was given anti-thymocyte globulin induction, followed by around three years of maintenance tacrolimus and steroids. After intestinal transplantation, graft-versus-host and host-versus-graft alloreactive T cell clones were followed in the graft, circulation and bone marrow using bulk TCR-beta CDR3 sequencing. Donor T cell macrochimerism was defined as a peak of at least 4% donor T cells among recipient peripheral blood mononuclear cells. The cohort enrolled some 23 intestinal transplant recipients, one of whom was a retransplant, and a few patients without pretransplant specimens were excluded.

The junction shows trimming of 2 bases on V and 3 bases on J, and the gene matches do not reach 7 bases of it. Looking up the germline V gene (reference sequence) yields CDR1 GTSNPN and CDR2 SVGIG. CDR3 length: 15 amino acids, cysteine to phenylalanine. Only the CDR3 DNA is retained, 45 bases long and in frame from the first base. What the research found in general, with its limitations: Patients with donor T cell macrochimerism had high GvH to HvG T cell clonal ratios in their allografts. Conclusions were limited by the relatively low number and heterogeneity of intestinal transplant patients. GvH clones were found in recipient bone marrow, and some of the GvH clones appeared earlier in ileal mucosa or blood, which is consistent with an intestinal mucosal origin. Early after transplant, peak levels of circulating GvH clones were found to be associated with declines in HvG clones.

Library generation was performed with the immunoSEQ multiplex PCR assay. For most patients, genomic DNA was isolated using the Qiagen DNeasy Blood and Tissue Kit and was shipped frozen to Adaptive Biotechnologies for TCR sequencing. High-throughput TCR-beta CDR3 sequencing of genomic DNA from most patients was performed by Adaptive Biotechnologies. Per the authors' processing: Adaptive's ImmunoSEQ software was the source of the TCR sequencing data for 15 to 20 patients, while three other patients were processed with MiXCR and VDJtools. To correct CD4 versus CD8 sorting errors, sequences present in both subsets at a frequency ratio below 5:1 were removed. CDR3 nucleotide sequences shared between donor and recipient were removed because the origin of such sequences could not be assigned. Alloreactive clones required at least 2-fold expansion over unstimulated cells and minimum CFSE-low frequency of 0.002% (template counts) or 0.001% (read counts). Clones detected in sequenced pre-transplant spleen, lymph node, or MLR CFSE-low populations of the donor or recipient were defined as mappable. The cumulative frequency of alloreactive clones was calculated as a percentage of all sequences, weighted by copy number. The table comes from immuneACCESS by way of TCRdb, which keeps in-frame sequences with V and J called. Part of the clones is missing from these tables; in studies checked, under half for an unresolved V gene and the rest for unknown reasons. D and trimming come from the DNA, and the V and J calls and clone size come from that table. The sample table contains some 48,000 clones; only one count was recorded for approximately 84% of them. The ten largest clones represent 0.45% to 0.55% of the sample.

Recombination linked TRBV30 to TRBJ1-3; TRBD1 lines up with 7 middle nucleotides. Sequenced material: unstimulated CD4+ T cells sorted from spleen or lymph node cells, taken before transplant. This TCR was recovered from a human donor who was the organ donor for an intestinal transplant. The encoded CDR3 is CAWSPLQGYGNTIYF. The sequenced DNA: TGTGCCTGGAGTCCCCTACAGGGGTATGGAAACACCATATATTTT.